This T cell receptor beta chain was recorded in a study of CD8+ T cells in alopecia areata. Overall study findings and caveats: Researchers reported that TCR sharing among patients proved less clear than in mice, possibly HLA-linked. During tofacitinib treatment, many expanded lesional clones remained in scalp and blood.

This clone was detected only a few times. The antigen remains unidentified. The CDR3 runs to 14 residues. In germline, CDR1 is SNHLY, CDR2 FYNNEI. V lost 5 bases and J 5 bases, leaving 15 bases between the germline ends. The treatment was: oral pan-JAK inhibitor, 5-10 mg twice daily. Alopecia areata patients provided lesional scalp punch biopsies and peripheral blood, both collected for the study. CD4+ and CD8+ T cells were sorted from PBMCs stained for CD3, CD4 and CD8. RNA was extracted and reverse transcribed into cDNA as the sequencing template. Measured with immunoSEQ multiplex PCR; TCRdb has only the in-frame clones, and not every one. The sample holds 270,000 or so clones, roughly 60% seen once.

This TCR was recovered from a human donor with alopecia areata. Sequencing was performed on CD4+ T cells sorted from blood, taken at week 24, from a patient treated with tofacitinib. V and J are TRBV2 and TRBJ2-5; D is perhaps TRBD1 (6 bases). The CDR3 coding sequence is TGTGCCAGCAGTCCGCGACAGGTCCGGGAGACCCAGTACTTC. Protein sequence: CASSPRQVRETQYF. The full variable domain, with the rest looked up from reference TRBV2 and TRBJ2-5, is EPEVTQTPSHQVTQMGQEVILRCVPISNHLYFYWYRQILGQKVEFLVSFYNNEISEKSEIFDDQFSVERPDGSNFTLKIRSTKLEDSAMYFCASSPRQVRETQYFGPGTRLLVL.